This TCR beta chain was identified in a study of blood T cells in healthy people across ages. The second PCR ran roughly 6 to 11 cycles with a sample-barcoded 5' primer and J-beta primers. TCRdb re-analysed the 5' RACE reads in MiXCR, keeping a single row per CDR3 protein. The sample holds about 1.8 million distinct CDR3 sequences, around 48% seen once. This receptor was identified in a middle-aged woman in good health. The source material was blood.

The CDR3 loop reads CASSLGPPSSYNEQFF. The DNA for the CDR3 is TGCGCCAGCAGCTTGGGACCGCCGTCATCCTACAATGAGCAGTTCTTC. The chain carries TRBV5-1 and TRBJ2-1; D not certain. V lost 0 bases and J 1 base, leaving 11 bases between the germline ends. The CDR3 is 16 residues long. Germline lookup yields CDR1 SGHRS and CDR2 YFSETQ.